What follows is one T cell receptor beta chain and its context. The record originates from a study of cytomegalovirus exposure and HLA in healthy donors. The PCR used 60 Vbeta and 13 Jbeta primers. Clones were sequenced by immunoSEQ multiplex PCR, and TCRdb holds only the in-frame ones, with some missing. Here the sample spans about 130,000 clones, 78% being singletons. The CDR3 has 14 amino acids. V lost 1 base and J lost 1, with 7 bases in between. Germline V lookup: CDR1 SGHDT, CDR2 YYEEEE. V and J are TRBV5-6 and TRBJ2-3; maybe TRBD1 (5 bases). The sample comprised PBMCs. The source is a woman aged 40 to 50 in good health and CMV-seronegative. The CDR3 sequence is CASSLLTGTDTQYF. The CDR3 DNA reads TGTGCCAGCAGCTTGTTGACAGGCACAGATACGCAGTATTTT.